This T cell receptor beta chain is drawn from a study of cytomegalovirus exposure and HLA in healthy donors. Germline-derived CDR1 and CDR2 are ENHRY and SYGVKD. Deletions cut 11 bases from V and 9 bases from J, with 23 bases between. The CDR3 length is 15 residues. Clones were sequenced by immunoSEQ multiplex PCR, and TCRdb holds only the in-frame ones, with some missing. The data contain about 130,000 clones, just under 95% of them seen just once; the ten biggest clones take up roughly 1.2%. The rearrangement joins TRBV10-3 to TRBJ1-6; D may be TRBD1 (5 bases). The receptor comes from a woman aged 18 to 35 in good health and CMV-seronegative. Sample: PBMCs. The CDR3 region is CAASPSGQGISPLHF. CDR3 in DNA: TGTGCCGCCTCCCCCAGTGGCCAGGGTATTTCACCCCTCCACTTT.